This TCR beta chain came from a study of glioma-infiltrating T cells. Study results and caveats: Above-expected tissue-blood divergence occurred in all gliomas, most in low-grade ones.

About this clonotype: What it recognizes is unknown.

Amplification of TCR alpha and beta CDR3 regions from RNA used iRepertoire nested multiplex PCR. One-step reverse transcription and amplification started from approximately 100-400 ng of tissue mRNA or PBMC total RNA. In TCRdb, the multiplex PCR reads were re-called with MiXCR into one record per CDR3 protein. The repertoire holds about 140,000 distinct CDR3 sequences, with 30% to 40% as singletons. Trimming shortened V by 7 bases and J by 7 bases, and 19 bases separated the two germline ends. Germline CDR1 MDHEN, CDR2 SYDVKM. There are 15 residues in the CDR3. The chain employs TRBV28 and TRBJ1-4, with D hard to call. Sequenced material: glioma tissue, nonneoplastic brain tissue, or PBMCs (not recorded which). The sequence came from a human donor with low-grade glioma or glioblastoma, undergoing nonglioma brain surgery, or in good health (not recorded which). Written as DNA, the CDR3 is TGTGCCAGCAAAAACGGGGATCCGAGACTTGAAAAACTGTTTTTT. Protein: CASKNGDPRLEKLFF.